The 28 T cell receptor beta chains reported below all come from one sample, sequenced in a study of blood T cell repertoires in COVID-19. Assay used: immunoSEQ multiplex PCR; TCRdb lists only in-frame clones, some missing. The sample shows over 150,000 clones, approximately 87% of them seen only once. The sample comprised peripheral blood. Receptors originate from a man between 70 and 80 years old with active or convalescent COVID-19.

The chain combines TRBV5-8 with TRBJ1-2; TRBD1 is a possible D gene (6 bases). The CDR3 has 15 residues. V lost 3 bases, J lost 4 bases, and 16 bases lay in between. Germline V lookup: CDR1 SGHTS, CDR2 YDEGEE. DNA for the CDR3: TGTGCCAGCAGCTACACCGGGACACCCCTCTATGGCTACACCTTC. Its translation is CASSYTGTPLYGYTF. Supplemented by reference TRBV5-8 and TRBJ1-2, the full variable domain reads EAGVTQSPTHLIKTRGQQATLRCSPISGHTSVYWYQQALGLGLQFLLWYDEGEERNRGNFPPRFSGRQFPNYSSELNVNALELEDSALYLCASSYTGTPLYGYTFGSGTRLTVV.

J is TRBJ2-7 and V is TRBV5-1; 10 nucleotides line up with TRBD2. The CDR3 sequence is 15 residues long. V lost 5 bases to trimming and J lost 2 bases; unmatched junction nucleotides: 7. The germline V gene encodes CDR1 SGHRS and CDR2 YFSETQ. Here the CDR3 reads CASRSSGRTAYEQYF. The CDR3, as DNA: TGCGCCAGCAGAAGTAGCGGGAGGACCGCCTACGAGCAGTACTTC.

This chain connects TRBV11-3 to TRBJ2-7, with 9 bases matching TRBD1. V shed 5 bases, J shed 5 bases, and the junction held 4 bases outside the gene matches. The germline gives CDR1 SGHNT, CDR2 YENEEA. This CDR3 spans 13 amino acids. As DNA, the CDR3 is TGTGCCAGCAGCGCCGACAGGGGGGACGAGCAGTACTTC. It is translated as CASSADRGDEQYF. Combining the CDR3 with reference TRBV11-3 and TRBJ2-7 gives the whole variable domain EAGVVQSPRYKIIEKKQPVAFWCNPISGHNTLYWYLQNLGQGPELLIRYENEEAVDDSQLPKDRFSAERLKGVDSTLKIQPAELGDSAVYLCASSADRGDEQYFGPGTRLTVT.

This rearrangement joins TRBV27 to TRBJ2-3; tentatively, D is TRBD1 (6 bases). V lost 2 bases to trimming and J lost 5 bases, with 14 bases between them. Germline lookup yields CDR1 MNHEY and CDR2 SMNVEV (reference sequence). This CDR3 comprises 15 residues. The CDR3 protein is CASSLGDRRKDTQYF. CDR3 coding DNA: TGTGCCAGCAGTTTAGGTGACAGGAGGAAAGATACGCAGTATTTT.

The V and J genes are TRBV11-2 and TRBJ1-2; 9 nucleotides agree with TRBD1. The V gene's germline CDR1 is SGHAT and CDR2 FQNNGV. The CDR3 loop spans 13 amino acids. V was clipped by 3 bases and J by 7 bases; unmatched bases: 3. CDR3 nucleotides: TGTGCCAGCAGCTTGGGACAGGGAGGTGGCTACACCTTC. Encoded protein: CASSLGQGGGYTF. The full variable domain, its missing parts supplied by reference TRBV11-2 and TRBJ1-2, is EAGVAQSPRYKIIEKRQSVAFWCNPISGHATLYWYQQILGQGPKLLIQFQNNGVVDDSQLPKDRFSAERLKGVDSTLKIQPAKLEDSAVYLCASSLGQGGGYTFGSGTRLTVV.

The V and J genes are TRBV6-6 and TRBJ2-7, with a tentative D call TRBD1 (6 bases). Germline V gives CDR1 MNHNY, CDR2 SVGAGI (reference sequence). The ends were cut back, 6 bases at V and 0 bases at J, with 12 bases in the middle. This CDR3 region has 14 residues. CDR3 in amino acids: CASSPGHISYEQYF. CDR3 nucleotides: TGTGCCAGCAGCCCGGGACACATCTCCTACGAGCAGTACTTC.

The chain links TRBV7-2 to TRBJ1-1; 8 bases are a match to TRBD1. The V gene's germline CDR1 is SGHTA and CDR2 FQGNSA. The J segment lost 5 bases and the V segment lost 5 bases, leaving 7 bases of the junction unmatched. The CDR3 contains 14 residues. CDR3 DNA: TGTGCCAGCAGCCTCCATGGACAGGGAACTGAAGCTTTCTTT. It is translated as CASSLHGQGTEAFF. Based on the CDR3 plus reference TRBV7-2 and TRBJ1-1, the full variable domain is GAGVSQSPSNKVTEKGKDVELRCDPISGHTALYWYRQSLGQGLEFLIYFQGNSAPDKSGLPSDRFSAERTGGSVSTLTIQRTQQEDSAVYLCASSLHGQGTEAFFGQGTRLTVV.

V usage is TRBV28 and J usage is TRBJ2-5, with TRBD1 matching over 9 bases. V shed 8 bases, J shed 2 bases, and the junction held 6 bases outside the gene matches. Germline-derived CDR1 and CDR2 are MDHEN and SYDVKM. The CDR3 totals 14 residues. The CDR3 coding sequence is TGTGCCAGCCGGGAGACAGGGGGACAAGAGACCCAGTACTTC. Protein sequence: CASRETGGQETQYF.

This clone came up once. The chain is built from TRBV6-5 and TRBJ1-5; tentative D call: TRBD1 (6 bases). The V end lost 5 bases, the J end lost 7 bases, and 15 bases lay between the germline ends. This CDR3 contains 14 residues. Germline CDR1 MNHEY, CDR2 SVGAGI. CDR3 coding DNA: TGTGCCAGCAGTCCCGGGGGGCCGCAACAGCCCCAGCATTTT. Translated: CASSPGGPQQPQHF.

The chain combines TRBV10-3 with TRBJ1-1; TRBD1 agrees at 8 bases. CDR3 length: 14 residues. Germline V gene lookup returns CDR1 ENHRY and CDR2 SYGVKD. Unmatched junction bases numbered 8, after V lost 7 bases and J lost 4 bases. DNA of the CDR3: TGTGCCATCAACACCGGACAGGGTTCCACTGAAGCTTTCTTT. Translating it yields CAINTGQGSTEAFF.

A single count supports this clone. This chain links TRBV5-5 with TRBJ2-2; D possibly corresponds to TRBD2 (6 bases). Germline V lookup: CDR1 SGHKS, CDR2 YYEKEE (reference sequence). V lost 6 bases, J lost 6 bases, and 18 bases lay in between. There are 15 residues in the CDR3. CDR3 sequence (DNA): TGTGCCAGCACGAAGGGAGGAGGCGGGGCCGGGGAGCTGTTTTTT. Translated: CASTKGGGGAGELFF.

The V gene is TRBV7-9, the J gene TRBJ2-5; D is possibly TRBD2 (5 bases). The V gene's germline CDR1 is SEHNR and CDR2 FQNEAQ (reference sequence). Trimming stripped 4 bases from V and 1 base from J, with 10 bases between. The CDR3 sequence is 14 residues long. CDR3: CASSSRDFQETQYF. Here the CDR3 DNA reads TGTGCCAGCAGCTCCCGGGATTTCCAAGAGACCCAGTACTTC.

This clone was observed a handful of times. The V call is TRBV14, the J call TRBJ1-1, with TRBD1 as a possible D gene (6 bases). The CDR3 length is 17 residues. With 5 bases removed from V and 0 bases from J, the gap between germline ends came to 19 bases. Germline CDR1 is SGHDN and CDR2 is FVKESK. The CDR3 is CASSSYTGSRMNTEAFF. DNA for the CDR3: TGTGCCAGCAGCTCGTATACAGGGTCTCGTATGAACACTGAAGCTTTCTTT.

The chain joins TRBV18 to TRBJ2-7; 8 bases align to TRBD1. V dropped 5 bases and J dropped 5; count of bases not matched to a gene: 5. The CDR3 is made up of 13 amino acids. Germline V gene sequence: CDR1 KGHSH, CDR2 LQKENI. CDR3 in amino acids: CASSLDREDEQYF. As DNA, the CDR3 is TGTGCCAGCTCATTGGACAGGGAGGACGAGCAGTACTTC.

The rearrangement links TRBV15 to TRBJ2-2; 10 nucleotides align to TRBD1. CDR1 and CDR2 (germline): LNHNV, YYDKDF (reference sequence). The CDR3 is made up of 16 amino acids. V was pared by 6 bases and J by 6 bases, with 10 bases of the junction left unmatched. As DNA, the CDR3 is TGTGCCACCAGACTACCCGGGACAGGGGTACCCGGGGAGCTGTTTTTT. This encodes CATRLPGTGVPGELFF.

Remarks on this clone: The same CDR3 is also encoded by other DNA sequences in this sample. CDR3 in amino acids: CSARANTEAFF. Here the CDR3 DNA reads TGCAGTGCTAGGGCCAACACTGAAGCTTTCTTT. This sequence joins TRBV20-1 and TRBJ1-1; unclear D gene. V was cut by 3 bases and J by 2 bases, with 4 bases left in between. Germline lookup yields CDR1 DFQATT and CDR2 SNEGSKA (reference sequence). This CDR3 is built from 11 residues.

The CDR3 DNA reads TGTGCCACCGGAGGGGATTGGAATTCACCCCTCCACTTT. This gives the protein CATGGDWNSPLHF. This chain connects TRBV10-3 to TRBJ1-6, with a tentative D call TRBD1 (5 bases). Trimming pared 10 bases from V and 7 bases from J, leaving 14 bases between. CDR1 is ENHRY and CDR2 is SYGVKD in the germline V gene. The CDR3 is 13 residues long.

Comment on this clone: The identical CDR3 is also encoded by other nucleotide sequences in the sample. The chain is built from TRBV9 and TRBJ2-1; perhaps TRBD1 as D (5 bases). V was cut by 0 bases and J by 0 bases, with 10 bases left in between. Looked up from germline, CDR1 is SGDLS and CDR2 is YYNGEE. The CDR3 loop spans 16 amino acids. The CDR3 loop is CASSVARGSSYNEQFF. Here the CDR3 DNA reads TGTGCCAGCAGCGTAGCTAGGGGTAGCTCCTACAATGAGCAGTTCTTC.

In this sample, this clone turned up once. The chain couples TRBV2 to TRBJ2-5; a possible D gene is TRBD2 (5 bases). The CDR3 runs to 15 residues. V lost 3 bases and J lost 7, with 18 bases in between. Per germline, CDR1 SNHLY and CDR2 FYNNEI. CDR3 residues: CASSETPGKERTQYF. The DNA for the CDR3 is TGTGCCAGCAGTGAGACCCCGGGGAAGGAGAGGACCCAGTACTTC.

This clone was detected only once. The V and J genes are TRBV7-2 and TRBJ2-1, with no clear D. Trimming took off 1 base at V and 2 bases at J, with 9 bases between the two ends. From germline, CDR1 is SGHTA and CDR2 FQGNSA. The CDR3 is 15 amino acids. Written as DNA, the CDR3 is TGTGCCAGCAGCTTAGAACCTAATCCCTACAATGAGCAGTTCTTC. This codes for CASSLEPNPYNEQFF.

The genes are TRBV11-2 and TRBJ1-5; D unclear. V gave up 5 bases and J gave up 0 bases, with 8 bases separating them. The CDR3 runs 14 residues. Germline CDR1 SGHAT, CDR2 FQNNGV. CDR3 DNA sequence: TGTGCCAGCAGCGTTACAGATAGCAATCAGCCCCAGCATTTT. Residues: CASSVTDSNQPQHF. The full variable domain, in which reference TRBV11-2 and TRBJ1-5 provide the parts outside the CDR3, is EAGVAQSPRYKIIEKRQSVAFWCNPISGHATLYWYQQILGQGPKLLIQFQNNGVVDDSQLPKDRFSAERLKGVDSTLKIQPAKLEDSAVYLCASSVTDSNQPQHFGDGTRLSIL.

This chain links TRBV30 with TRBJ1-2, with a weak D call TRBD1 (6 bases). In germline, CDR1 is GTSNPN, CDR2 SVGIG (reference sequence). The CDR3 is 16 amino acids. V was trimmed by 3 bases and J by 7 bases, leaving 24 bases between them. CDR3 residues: CAWREDRPVGRGGYTF. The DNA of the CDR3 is TGTGCCTGGAGGGAAGACAGGCCGGTTGGGCGTGGTGGCTACACCTTC.

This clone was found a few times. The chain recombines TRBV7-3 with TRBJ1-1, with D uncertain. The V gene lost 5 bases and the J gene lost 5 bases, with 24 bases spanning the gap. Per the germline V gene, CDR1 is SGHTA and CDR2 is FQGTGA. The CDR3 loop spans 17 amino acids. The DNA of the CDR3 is TGTGCCAGCAGCCCGAACTATTGGAGGGCAGGAGGAACTGAAGCTTTCTTT. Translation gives CASSPNYWRAGGTEAFF.

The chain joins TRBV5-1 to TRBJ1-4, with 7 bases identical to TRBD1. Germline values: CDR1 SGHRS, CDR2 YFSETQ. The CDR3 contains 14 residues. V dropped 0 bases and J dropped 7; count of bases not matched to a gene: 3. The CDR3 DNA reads TGCGCCAGCAGCTTGGAGACAGGGCGTGAAAAACTGTTTTTT. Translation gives CASSLETGREKLFF.

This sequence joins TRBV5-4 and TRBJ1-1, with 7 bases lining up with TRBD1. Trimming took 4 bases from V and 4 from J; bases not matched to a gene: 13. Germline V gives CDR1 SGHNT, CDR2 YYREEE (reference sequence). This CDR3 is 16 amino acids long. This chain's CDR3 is CASSPPPTGRGTEAFF. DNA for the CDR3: TGTGCCAGCAGCCCCCCACCGACAGGGAGAGGCACTGAAGCTTTCTTT. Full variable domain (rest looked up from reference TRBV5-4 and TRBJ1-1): ETGVTQSPTHLIKTRGQQVTLRCSSQSGHNTVSWYQQALGQGPQFIFQYYREEENGRGNFPPRFSGLQFPNYSSELNVNALELDDSALYLCASSPPPTGRGTEAFFGQGTRLTVV.

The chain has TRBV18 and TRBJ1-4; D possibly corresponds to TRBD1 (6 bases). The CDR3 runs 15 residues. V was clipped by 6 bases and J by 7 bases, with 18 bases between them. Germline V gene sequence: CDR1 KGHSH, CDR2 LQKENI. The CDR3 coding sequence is TGTGCCAGCTCTCCTAATACAGGGAATAGTGAAAAACTGTTTTTT. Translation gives CASSPNTGNSEKLFF. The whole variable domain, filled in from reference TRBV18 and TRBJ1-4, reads NAGVMQNPRHLVRRRGQEARLRCSPMKGHSHVYWYRQLPEEGLKFMVYLQKENIIDESGMPKERFSAEFPKEGPSILRIQQVVRGDSAAYFCASSPNTGNSEKLFFGSGTQLSVL.

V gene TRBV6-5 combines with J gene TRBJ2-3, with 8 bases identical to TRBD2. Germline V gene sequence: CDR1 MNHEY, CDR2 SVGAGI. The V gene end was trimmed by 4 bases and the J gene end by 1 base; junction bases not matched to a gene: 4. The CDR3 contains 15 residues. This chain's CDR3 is CASSSSGGGTDTQYF. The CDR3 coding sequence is TGTGCCAGCAGTTCCAGCGGGGGAGGCACAGATACGCAGTATTTT.

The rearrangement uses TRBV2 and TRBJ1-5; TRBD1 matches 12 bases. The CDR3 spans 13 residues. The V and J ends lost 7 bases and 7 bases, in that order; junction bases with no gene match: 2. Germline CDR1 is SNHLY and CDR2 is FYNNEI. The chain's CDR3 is CASTGTGGQPQHF. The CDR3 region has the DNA TGTGCCAGCACTGGGACAGGGGGCCAGCCCCAGCATTTT. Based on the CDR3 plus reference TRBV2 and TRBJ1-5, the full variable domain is EPEVTQTPSHQVTQMGQEVILRCVPISNHLYFYWYRQILGQKVEFLVSFYNNEISEKSEIFDDQFSVERPDGSNFTLKIRSTKLEDSAMYFCASTGTGGQPQHFGDGTRLSIL.